This entry lists 32 T cell receptor beta chains sequenced from one sample in a study of T cell responses to AZD1222 COVID-19 vaccine. Clones were sequenced by immunoSEQ multiplex PCR, and TCRdb holds only the in-frame ones, with some missing. The table has 120,000 or so clones, around 86% seen once. The sequences come from peripheral blood, collected on day 0 of AZD1222 vaccination. The receptor set was obtained from an adult in good health.

The chain employs TRBV6-6 and TRBJ2-7; tentatively, D is TRBD1 or TRBD2 (6 bases each). The V end was cut by 2 bases, the J end by 6 bases, with 11 bases between. Germline CDR1 is MNHNY and CDR2 is SVGAGI (reference sequence). The CDR3 loop spans 13 amino acids. CDR3 in amino acids: CASSYKGGGEQYF. CDR3 DNA: TGTGCCAGCAGTTACAAGGGGGGAGGCGAGCAGTACTTC.

The rearrangement uses TRBV12-3 or TRBV12-4 and TRBJ2-5; D could derive from TRBD1 or TRBD2 (6 bases each). Trimming stripped 6 bases from V and 5 bases from J, with 13 bases between. This CDR3 has 13 amino acids. The CDR3 sequence is CASRSGGWETQYF. As DNA, the CDR3 is TGTGCCAGCAGGTCCGGGGGCTGGGAGACCCAGTACTTC.

The chain uses TRBV5-5 and TRBJ1-6, with D perhaps matching TRBD1 (6 bases). Germline lookup yields CDR1 SGHKS and CDR2 YYEKEE (reference sequence). Trimming took 2 bases from V and 8 from J, leaving 17 bases between them. The length of the CDR3 is 16 residues. The CDR3 reads CASSLQGGLEDSPLHF. CDR3 DNA: TGTGCCAGCAGCTTACAGGGAGGGCTTGAGGATTCACCCCTCCACTTT.

The chain employs TRBV5-1 and TRBJ2-5, with D unclear. V lost 0 bases and J 4 bases, leaving 13 bases between the germline ends. CDR3 length: 15 amino acids. Germline V gene sequence: CDR1 SGHRS, CDR2 YFSETQ. CDR3 protein: CASSLVGADGETQYF. The DNA of the CDR3 is TGCGCCAGCAGCTTGGTTGGTGCAGACGGAGAGACCCAGTACTTC.

This CDR3 is CASSRVFEQFF. As DNA, the CDR3 is TGTGCCAGCAGCAGGGTTTTTGAGCAGTTCTTC. The chain couples TRBV7-2 to TRBJ2-1; no clear D gene. The ends were cut back, 5 bases at V and 9 bases at J, with 8 bases in the middle. Germline CDR1 and CDR2: SGHTA and FQGNSA. The CDR3 extends over 11 amino acids.

The rearrangement links TRBV7-7 to TRBJ2-7; 7 bases match TRBD1. Germline V gene data show CDR1 as SSHAT and CDR2 as FNYEAQ (reference sequence). This CDR3 region has 14 residues. The ends lost 5 bases at V and 4 bases at J; junction bases unmatched: 8. For the CDR3, the DNA is TGTGCCAGCAGCCCCCGGGACAGTGGGTACGAGCAGTACTTC. Protein sequence: CASSPRDSGYEQYF.

This sequence joins TRBV3-1 (or the pseudogene TRBV3-2) and TRBJ2-1; TRBD1 aligns across 7 bases. The CDR3 has 14 amino acids. V dropped 1 base and J dropped 6; count of bases not matched to a gene: 3. Germline assignment: CDR1 LGHDT and CDR2 YNNKEL (reference sequence). The CDR3 spells CASSQGSGGNEQFF. The CDR3 nucleotides are TGTGCCAGCAGCCAAGGTTCAGGGGGCAATGAGCAGTTCTTC.

The V call is TRBV7-9, the J call TRBJ1-1, with D possibly being TRBD1 (5 bases). The V and J ends lost 4 bases and 5 bases respectively, with 11 bases between them. Germline CDR1 is SEHNR and CDR2 is FQNEAQ (reference sequence). CDR3 length: 13 residues. The CDR3 spells CASSSGTITEAFF. Here the CDR3 DNA reads TGTGCCAGCAGCTCGGGGACTATTACTGAAGCTTTCTTT.

This clone was detected a few times. This CDR3 is also generated by other DNA sequences in the sample. The chain couples TRBV18 to TRBJ2-5; D gene ambiguous. The CDR3 is made up of 13 amino acids. CDR1 is KGHSH, CDR2 LQKENI, per germline. Trimming pared 3 bases from V and 2 bases from J, leaving 7 bases between. CDR3 nucleotides: TGTGCCAGCTCACCGGGCCTACAAGAGACCCAGTACTTC. Its translation is CASSPGLQETQYF.

The chain recombines TRBV10-1 with TRBJ2-1, with unresolved D. The CDR3 totals 15 residues. Germline values: CDR1 WNHNN, CDR2 SYGVQD (reference sequence). The V and J ends lost 3 bases and 0 bases respectively, with 9 bases between them. For the CDR3, the DNA is TGCGCCAGCAGTGAAAAGGTCAACTCCTACAATGAGCAGTTCTTC. Translated: CASSEKVNSYNEQFF.

The CDR3 nucleotides are TGTGCCAGCAGCCACACCGGGGAGCTGTTTTTT. The encoded protein is CASSHTGELFF. The chain combines TRBV3-1 (or the pseudogene TRBV3-2) with TRBJ2-2; D is ambiguous. CDR3 length equals 11 residues. CDR1 is LGHDT, CDR2 YNNKEL, per germline (reference sequence). The V end lost 3 bases, the J end lost 4 bases, and 0 bases lay between the germline ends.

In its sample, this clone was seen once. V and J are TRBV6-5 and TRBJ2-5, with D perhaps TRBD2 (5 bases). Between the trimmed V and J ends, which lost 2 bases and 5 bases, there was a span of 9 bases. CDR3 length: 13 residues. Germline CDR1 is MNHEY and CDR2 is SVGAGI. The CDR3 DNA reads as TGTGCCAGCAGTTACAAAGGAGGCGAGACCCAGTACTTC. Amino acids: CASSYKGGETQYF.

The chain employs TRBV5-1 and TRBJ1-1, with 9 bases fitting TRBD1. The V segment lost 6 bases and the J segment 3 bases; nucleotides outside the gene matches: 6. CDR1 and CDR2 (germline): SGHRS, YFSETQ. This CDR3 is built from 14 residues. CDR3 DNA sequence: TGCGCCAGCAACCGGGACAGGGCGGACACTGAAGCTTTCTTT. It specifies CASNRDRADTEAFF.

The chain links TRBV3-1 (or the pseudogene TRBV3-2) to TRBJ2-2; possibly TRBD2 for D (5 bases). The germline V gene has CDR1 LGHDT and CDR2 YNNKEL (reference sequence). This CDR3 is built from 14 residues. Trimming removed 3 bases from V and 5 bases from J, with 10 bases in between. CDR3 region: CASSHQSGTGELFF. For the CDR3, the DNA is TGTGCCAGCAGCCATCAGTCGGGGACCGGGGAGCTGTTTTTT.

The chain has TRBV27 and TRBJ2-1; no reliable D call. Trimming removed 5 bases at V and 0 bases at J, with 8 bases between. Germline V gene sequence: CDR1 MNHEY, CDR2 SMNVEV (reference sequence). The CDR3 runs 14 residues. The chain's CDR3 is CASSTRSSYNEQFF. CDR3 DNA: TGTGCCAGCAGTACGCGGAGCTCCTACAATGAGCAGTTCTTC.

The rearrangement joins TRBV19 to TRBJ2-1; tentatively, D is TRBD2 (6 bases). Looked up from germline, CDR1 is LNHDA and CDR2 is SQIVND (reference sequence). With 5 bases removed from V and 7 bases from J, the gap between germline ends came to 15 bases. The CDR3 runs to 14 residues. CDR3 bases: TGTGCCAGTAGTGCCTCCGGGACTTTGAATGAGCAGTTCTTC. Amino acid sequence: CASSASGTLNEQFF.

This clone was recorded only once. The V call is TRBV3-1 (or the pseudogene TRBV3-2), the J call TRBJ2-7; TRBD1 aligns across 9 bases. The germline V gene encodes CDR1 LGHDT and CDR2 YNNKEL (reference sequence). The CDR3 totals 15 residues. V gave up 1 base and J gave up 1 base; unmatched junction bases: 2. CDR3 nucleotides: TGTGCCAGCAGCCAAGGGACAGGGGCTTCCTACGAGCAGTACTTC. Translated: CASSQGTGASYEQYF.

V and J are TRBV19 and TRBJ1-5; 10 bases are a match to TRBD1. The CDR3 totals 17 residues. Germline CDR1 and CDR2: LNHDA and SQIVND (reference sequence). V shed 6 bases, J shed 7 bases, and the junction held 15 bases outside the gene matches. CDR3 sequence (DNA): TGTGCCAGTAGGGACGCCCTTCGGACAGGGGGAAAGCAGCCCCAGCATTTT. Translation: CASRDALRTGGKQPQHF.

The chain links TRBV9 to TRBJ1-2; TRBD1 is a possible D gene (6 bases). Trimming pared 5 bases from V and 1 base from J, leaving 15 bases between. Germline V gene data show CDR1 as SGDLS and CDR2 as YYNGEE. This CDR3 is 15 amino acids long. The CDR3: CASREKDSHNYGYTF. The CDR3 region has the DNA TGTGCCAGCAGAGAGAAGGACAGTCATAACTATGGCTACACCTTC.

The rearrangement links TRBV15 to TRBJ1-1; D unresolved. V was shortened by 0 bases and J by 10 bases, with 15 bases between the two germline ends. Per germline, CDR1 LNHNV and CDR2 YYDKDF (reference sequence). The CDR3 contains 14 residues. In DNA form, the CDR3 reads TGTGCCACCAGCAGAGATCGCGTCGGACTAGGAGCTTTCTTT. This translates into CATSRDRVGLGAFF.

This clone has only one observation. The chain couples TRBV10-3 to TRBJ2-5; 11 nucleotides line up with TRBD2. The CDR3 spans 13 residues. V shed 11 bases and J 4 bases; nucleotides not matched to a gene: 6. Germline-derived CDR1 and CDR2 are ENHRY and SYGVKD. The CDR3 region is CAGSGGAGETQYF. Written as DNA, the CDR3 is TGTGCCGGTAGCGGGGGGGCAGGAGAGACCCAGTACTTC.

V usage is TRBV6-4 and J usage is TRBJ1-2, with D unclear. The germline gives CDR1 MRHNA, CDR2 SNTAGT. The CDR3 is 15 amino acids. V was cut by 7 bases and J by 0 bases, with 15 bases left in between. In DNA, the CDR3 is TGTGCCAGCACTTCCCAGGCAAAAACTAACTATGGCTACACCTTC. Amino acid sequence: CASTSQAKTNYGYTF.

The rearrangement links TRBV27 to TRBJ2-7; the D is unclear. Germline V lookup: CDR1 MNHEY, CDR2 SMNVEV (reference sequence). The CDR3 is 14 residues long. The V end was cut by 0 bases, the J end by 0 bases, with 6 bases between. CDR3 sequence reads: CASSLSQVSYEQYF. CDR3 sequence (DNA): TGTGCCAGCAGTTTATCGCAGGTCTCCTACGAGCAGTACTTC.

V usage is TRBV27 and J usage is TRBJ2-2; D gene uncertain. Germline V gene data show CDR1 as MNHEY and CDR2 as SMNVEV (reference sequence). The CDR3 runs to 11 residues. V was trimmed by 5 bases and J by 5 bases, leaving 3 bases between them. The DNA for the CDR3 is TGTGCCAGCAGTACAACCGGGGAGCTGTTTTTT. This encodes CASSTTGELFF.

The rearrangement links TRBV21-1 to TRBJ2-1; the table's D gene call, TRBD1, was not cross checked with the DNA. TRBV21-1 is shown as a pseudogene. The CDR3 length is 13 residues. CDR3 amino acids: CASSKAQDNEQFF. The DNA of the CDR3 is TGTGCCAGCAGCAAAGCACAGGATAATGAGCAGTTCTTC.

V usage is TRBV30 and J usage is TRBJ1-6, with D possibly TRBD1 on 6 matching bases. CDR3 size: 14 residues. Between the trimmed V and J ends, which lost 0 bases and 8 bases, there was a span of 11 bases. Per germline, CDR1 GTSNPN and CDR2 SVGIG (reference sequence). The CDR3 sequence: CAWSVGQGYSPLHF. As DNA, the CDR3 is TGTGCCTGGAGTGTCGGGCAGGGGTATTCACCCCTCCACTTT. The full variable domain, in which reference TRBV30 and TRBJ1-6 provide the parts outside the CDR3, is SQTIHQWPATLVQPVGSPLSLECTVEGTSNPNLYWYRQAAGRGLQLLFYSVGIGQISSEVPQNLSASRPQDRQFILSSKKLLLSDSGFYLCAWSVGQGYSPLHFGNGTRLTVT.

The chain has TRBV27 and TRBJ1-6; D is uncertain. This CDR3 is 18 amino acids long. Trimming removed 1 base at V and 0 bases at J, with 13 bases between. Germline-derived CDR1 and CDR2 are MNHEY and SMNVEV (reference sequence). The CDR3 loop is CASSLYIPPGSYNSPLHF. The CDR3 bases are TGTGCCAGCAGTTTATACATCCCCCCAGGCTCCTATAATTCACCCCTCCACTTT.

This sequence joins TRBV3-1 (or the pseudogene TRBV3-2) and TRBJ1-1; 9 bases map to TRBD1. CDR1 is LGHDT and CDR2 is YNNKEL in the germline V gene (reference sequence). J gave up 1 base and V 4 bases, and 7 bases lay outside the gene matches. The CDR3 has 16 amino acids. The CDR3 DNA reads as TGTGCCAGCAGCCGACACAAGGGACAGGGGAACACTGAAGCTTTCTTT. Protein sequence: CASSRHKGQGNTEAFF.

The CDR3 sequence is CASSFHSGELFF. CDR3 nucleotides: TGTGCCAGCAGTTTTCATTCCGGGGAGCTGTTTTTT. This sequence joins TRBV27 and TRBJ2-2; D uncertain. V shed 3 bases and J shed 6 bases, with 5 bases lying between them. Germline lookup yields CDR1 MNHEY and CDR2 SMNVEV (reference sequence). CDR3 size: 12 residues.

The genes are TRBV14 and TRBJ2-7; 9 bases fit TRBD1. The CDR3 runs to 15 residues. Germline V lookup: CDR1 SGHDN, CDR2 FVKESK. Trimming took 3 bases from V and 3 from J; bases not matched to a gene: 6. CDR3 region: CASSQGWDRVYEQYF. DNA for the CDR3: TGTGCCAGCAGCCAGGGCTGGGACAGGGTCTACGAGCAGTACTTC.

The CDR3 bases are TGTGCCAGCAGCTTGGAACCGATGAGCGACGAGCAGTACTTC. Translation gives CASSLEPMSDEQYF. V and J are TRBV5-4 and TRBJ2-7; the D is unclear. The germline V and J ends were trimmed by 0 bases and 5 bases, with 12 bases remaining between them. This CDR3 comprises 14 residues. CDR1 is SGHNT and CDR2 is YYREEE in the germline V gene (reference sequence).

This chain links TRBV5-1 with TRBJ1-2; D gene uncertain. The CDR3 runs 16 residues. The V end lost 0 bases, the J end lost 1 base, and 13 bases lay between the germline ends. Germline values: CDR1 SGHRS, CDR2 YFSETQ. CDR3 residues: CASSLAPGRVNYGYTF. The CDR3 DNA reads as TGCGCCAGCAGCTTGGCACCAGGACGGGTTAACTATGGCTACACCTTC.